This TCR beta chain was captured in a study of OX40 agonist ivuxolimab in advanced cancers. Study summary: Ivuxolimab doses were 0.01, 0.1, 0.3, 1.5, 3 or 10 mg/kg every 2 weeks. Of the patients, three showed partial responses, one with hepatocellular carcinoma and two with cutaneous melanoma. Findings and caveats of the study: Expanded clones belonging to CD8+ T cells outnumbered, on average, those of CD4+.

The length of the CDR3 is 15 residues. Looked up from germline, CDR1 is KGHSH and CDR2 is LQKENI. Trimming removed 1 base from V and 1 base from J; junction bases left unmatched: 3. As for this clone: The antigen remains unidentified.

Clones were sequenced by immunoSEQ multiplex PCR, and TCRdb holds only the in-frame ones, with some missing. The sample yields about 59,000 clones, 85% seen once. The chain couples TRBV18 to TRBJ1-1; 7 bases match TRBD1. This material consisted of CD4+ or CD8+ T cells sorted from blood, taken in a trial of the OX40 agonist ivuxolimab. The sequence was collected from an adult with an advanced solid tumor such as melanoma, head and neck, liver or kidney cancer. CDR3 coding DNA: TGTGCCAGCTCACCACGACAGGGAGCGAACACTGAAGCTTTCTTT. Protein product: CASSPRQGANTEAFF.